This TCR beta chain derives from a study of T cells after posttransplantation cyclophosphamide. Study observations and caveats: Recipient CMV seropositivity and CMV reactivation strongly tracked TRB clonality. Donor-recipient repertoire similarity was low at 1-2 months, rising over year one. Tissue-infiltrating T cells from skin or gut overlapped little with blood T cells.

Germline trimming cut 2 bases from V and 4 bases from J; bases unmatched to any gene: 9. The CDR3 has 16 amino acids. Germline CDR1 and CDR2: SGHDT and YYEEEE. Busulfan-fludarabine conditioning, marrow transplant, and cyclophosphamide on days +3 and +4 were administered. TCRdb keeps only in-frame clones here, not all; method: immunoSEQ multiplex PCR. In the table there are fewer than 12,000 clones, around nine tenths of which are singletons. Notes on this clone: The antigen is undetermined.

Sequences were derived from CD4+ T cells sorted from PBMCs, sampled after allogeneic stem cell transplant with posttransplant cyclophosphamide. This chain joins TRBV5-6 and TRBJ1-3; 7 nucleotides match TRBD1. The source is a male patient in his thirties who received an allogeneic stem cell transplant from a related donor, was CMV-positive, and had acute GVHD only. Some T cells could come from the graft donor. The CDR3 coding sequence is TGTGCCAGCAGCTTCTGGGGACAGAGTATCGGAAACACCATATATTTT. It translates to CASSFWGQSIGNTIYF.